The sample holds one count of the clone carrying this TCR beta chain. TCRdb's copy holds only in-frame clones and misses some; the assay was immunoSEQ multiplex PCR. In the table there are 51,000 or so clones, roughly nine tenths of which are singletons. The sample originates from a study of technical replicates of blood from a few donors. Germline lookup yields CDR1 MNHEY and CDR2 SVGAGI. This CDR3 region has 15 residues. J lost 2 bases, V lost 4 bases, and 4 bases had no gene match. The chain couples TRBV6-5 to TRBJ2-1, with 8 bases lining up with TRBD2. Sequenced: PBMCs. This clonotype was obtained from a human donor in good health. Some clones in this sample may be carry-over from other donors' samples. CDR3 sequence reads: CASSSRGGPYNEQFF. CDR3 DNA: TGTGCCAGCAGTTCCCGGGGGGGGCCCTACAATGAGCAGTTCTTC.